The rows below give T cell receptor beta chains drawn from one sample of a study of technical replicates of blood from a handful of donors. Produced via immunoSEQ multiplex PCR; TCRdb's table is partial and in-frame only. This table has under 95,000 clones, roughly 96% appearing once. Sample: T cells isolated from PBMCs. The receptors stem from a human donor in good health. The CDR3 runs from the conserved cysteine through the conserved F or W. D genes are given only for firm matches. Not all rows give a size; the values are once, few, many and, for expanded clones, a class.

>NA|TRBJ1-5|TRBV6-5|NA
CASSRGEGGPQHF
TGTGCCAGCAGCAGAGGGGAGGGTGGGCCCCAGCATTTT
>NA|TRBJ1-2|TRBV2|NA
CASSRSDSTGYTF
TGTGCCAGCAGTCGATCGGACAGTACCGGCTACACCTTC
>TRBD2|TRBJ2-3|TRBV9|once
CASSVAPLAGGLDTQYF
TGTGCCAGCAGCGTAGCCCCCCTTGCGGGGGGGTTGGATACGCAGTATTTT
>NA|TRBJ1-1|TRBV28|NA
CASSLSGLITEAFF
TGTGCCAGCAGTTTAAGCGGGCTGATCACTGAAGCTTTCTTT
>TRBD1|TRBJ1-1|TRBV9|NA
CASSKGQAATEAFF
TGTGCCAGCAGCAAGGGACAGGCGGCCACTGAAGCTTTCTTT
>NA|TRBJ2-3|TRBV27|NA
CASSLFGDTDTQYF
TGTGCCAGCAGTTTATTTGGAGACACAGATACGCAGTATTTT
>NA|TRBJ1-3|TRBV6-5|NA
CASSLRVAGNTIYF
TGTGCCAGCAGCCTCAGGGTGGCGGGAAACACCATATATTTT
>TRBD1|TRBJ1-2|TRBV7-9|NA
CASSLVTGVGGYTF
TGTGCCAGCAGCTTAGTGACAGGGGTCGGTGGCTACACCTTC
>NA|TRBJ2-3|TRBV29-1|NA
CSVESTRRDTQYF
TGCAGCGTTGAATCCACGAGGAGGGATACGCAGTATTTT
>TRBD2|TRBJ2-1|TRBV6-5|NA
CASRGLAGSNEQFF
TGTGCCAGCAGGGGACTAGCTGGGTCCAATGAGCAGTTCTTC
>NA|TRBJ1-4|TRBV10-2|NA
CASSQDSTNEKLFF
TGCGCCAGCAGCCAGGACTCAACTAATGAAAAACTGTTTTTT
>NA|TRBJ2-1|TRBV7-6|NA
CASSLVGGAGDEQFF
TGTGCCAGCAGCTTAGTAGGGGGGGCCGGTGATGAGCAGTTCTTC
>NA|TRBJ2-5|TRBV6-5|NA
CASSYSLGGTQETQYF
TGTGCCAGCAGTTACTCCCTAGGTGGCACCCAAGAGACCCAGTACTTC
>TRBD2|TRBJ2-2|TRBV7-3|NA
CASSRPGLASVNTGELFF
TGTGCCAGCAGCCGTCCGGGACTAGCATCGGTGAACACCGGGGAGCTGTTTTTT
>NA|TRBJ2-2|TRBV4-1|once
CASSQDRREHGELFF
TGCGCCAGCAGCCAAGATCGTCGCGAGCACGGGGAGCTGTTTTTT
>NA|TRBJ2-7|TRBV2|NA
CASNLQGSSYEQYF
TGTGCCAGCAATCTTCAGGGGAGCTCCTACGAGCAGTACTTC
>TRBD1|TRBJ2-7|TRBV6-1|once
CASSPTGESYEQYF
TGTGCCAGCAGTCCGACAGGGGAGTCCTACGAGCAGTACTTC
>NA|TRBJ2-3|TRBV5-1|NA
CASSFEADTQYF
TGCGCCAGCAGCTTTGAGGCAGATACGCAGTATTTT
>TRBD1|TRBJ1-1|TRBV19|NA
CASSPQTGGPTEAFF
TGTGCCAGTAGTCCCCAGACAGGGGGCCCCACTGAAGCTTTCTTT
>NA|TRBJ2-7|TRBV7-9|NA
CASIRAGKSEQYF
TGTGCCAGCATAAGGGCGGGTAAAAGCGAGCAGTACTTC
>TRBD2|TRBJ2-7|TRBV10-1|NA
CASSGTSSGLASYEQYF
TGCGCCAGCAGTGGAACATCTTCGGGACTAGCGAGCTACGAGCAGTACTTC
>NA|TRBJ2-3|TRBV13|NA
CASSLVQRASDTQYF
TGTGCCAGCAGCTTAGTCCAGCGGGCTTCAGATACGCAGTATTTT
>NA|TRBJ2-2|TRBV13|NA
CASNQPTSSLWQGNTGELFF
TGTGCCAGCAACCAACCAACCTCCTCATTGTGGCAGGGGAACACCGGGGAGCTGTTTTTT
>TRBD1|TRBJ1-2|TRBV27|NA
CASSSSPDRVGGYTF
TGTGCCAGCAGTTCCTCCCCCGACAGGGTGGGTGGCTACACCTTC
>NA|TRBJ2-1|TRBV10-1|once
CASSESTGSYNEQFF
TGCGCCAGCAGTGAGTCTACAGGCTCCTACAATGAGCAGTTCTTC
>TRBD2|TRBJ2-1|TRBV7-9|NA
CASSPTAGELWDEQFF
TGTGCCAGCAGCCCAACAGCGGGGGAACTTTGGGATGAGCAGTTCTTC
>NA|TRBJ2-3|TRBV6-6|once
CASGEGPSTDTQYF
TGTGCCAGCGGAGAGGGCCCTAGCACAGATACGCAGTATTTT